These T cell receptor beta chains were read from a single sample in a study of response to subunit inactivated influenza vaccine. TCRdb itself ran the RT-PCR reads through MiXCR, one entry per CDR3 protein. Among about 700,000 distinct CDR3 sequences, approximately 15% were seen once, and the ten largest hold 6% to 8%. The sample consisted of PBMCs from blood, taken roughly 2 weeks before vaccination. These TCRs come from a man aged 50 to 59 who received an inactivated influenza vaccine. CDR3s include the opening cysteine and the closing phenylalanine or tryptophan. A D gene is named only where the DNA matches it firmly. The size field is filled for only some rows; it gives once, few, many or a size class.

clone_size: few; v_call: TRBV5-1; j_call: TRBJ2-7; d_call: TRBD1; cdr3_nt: TGCGCCACCCAACCGGGACAGGGGGGCTACGAGCAGTACTTC; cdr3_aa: CATQPGQGGYEQYF
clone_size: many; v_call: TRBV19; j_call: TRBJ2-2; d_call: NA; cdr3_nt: TGTGCCAGTAGTATTTCCCAGGGAGGAACCGGGGAGCTGTTTTTT; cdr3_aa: CASSISQGGTGELFF
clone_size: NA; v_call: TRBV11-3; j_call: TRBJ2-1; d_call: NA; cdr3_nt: TGTGCCAGCACCCCGCGGAACCCCGCCCGGAATGAGCAGTTCTTC; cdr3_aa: CASTPRNPARNEQFF
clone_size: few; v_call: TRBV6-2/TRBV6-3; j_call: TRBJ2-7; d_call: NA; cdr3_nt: TGTGCCAGCAGTTACCGTATCAAGCTAAGGCCCTACGAGCAGTACTTC; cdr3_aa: CASSYRIKLRPYEQYF
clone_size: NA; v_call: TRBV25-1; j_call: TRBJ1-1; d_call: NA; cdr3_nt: TGTGCCAGCAGTGAATGGAGGGCGAACACTGAAGCTTTCTTT; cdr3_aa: CASSEWRANTEAFF
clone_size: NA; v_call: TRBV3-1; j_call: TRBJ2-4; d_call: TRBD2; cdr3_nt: TGTGCCAGCAGCCAAAAACTAGCGGGAGGGCCTGAGGAAGAAAACATTCAGTACTTC; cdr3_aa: CASSQKLAGGPEEENIQYF
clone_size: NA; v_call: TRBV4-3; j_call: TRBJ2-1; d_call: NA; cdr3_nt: TGCGCCAGCAGCCACCTCGGACGGGGCAATGAGCAGTTCTTC; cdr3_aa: CASSHLGRGNEQFF
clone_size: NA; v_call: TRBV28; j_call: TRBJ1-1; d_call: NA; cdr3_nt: TGTGCCAGCAGTTTACCTATGGGACTGAACACTGAAGCTTTCTTT; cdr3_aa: CASSLPMGLNTEAFF
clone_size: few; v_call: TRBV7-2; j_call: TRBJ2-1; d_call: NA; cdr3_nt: TGTGCCAGCAGCATTGCCCCCGGGACTCGCCTCAATGAGCAGTTCTTC; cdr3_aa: CASSIAPGTRLNEQFF
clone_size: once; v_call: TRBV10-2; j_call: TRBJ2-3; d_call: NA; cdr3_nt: TGCGCCAGCAGTGAGTCGACAGGGTTAGCGGGGAGCACAGATACGCAGTATTTT; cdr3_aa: CASSESTGLAGSTDTQYF
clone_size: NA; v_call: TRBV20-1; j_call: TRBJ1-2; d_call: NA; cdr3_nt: TGCAGTGCTAGTCCCACTTCAGGAAACTATGGCTACACCTTC; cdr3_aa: CSASPTSGNYGYTF
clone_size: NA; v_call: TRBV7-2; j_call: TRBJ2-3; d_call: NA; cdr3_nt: TGTGCCAGCAGCTTAGCGCAAGGGGGGGGATTCACAGATACGCAGTATTTT; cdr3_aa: CASSLAQGGGFTDTQYF
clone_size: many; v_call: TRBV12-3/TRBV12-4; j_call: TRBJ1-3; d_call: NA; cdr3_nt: TGTGCCAGCAGTTTTTTTTGGCTGACACCGAGCTCTGGAAACACCATATATTTT; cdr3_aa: CASSFFWLTPSSGNTIYF
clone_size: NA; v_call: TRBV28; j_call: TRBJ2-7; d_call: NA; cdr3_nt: TGTGCCAGCAGCCGAATAGGGGACCTGCCCGAGCAGTACTTC; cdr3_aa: CASSRIGDLPEQYF
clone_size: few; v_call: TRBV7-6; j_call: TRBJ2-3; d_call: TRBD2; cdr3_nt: TGTGCCAGCAGCTTAGGGTGGCTAGCGGGATACACAGATACGCAGTATTTT; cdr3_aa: CASSLGWLAGYTDTQYF
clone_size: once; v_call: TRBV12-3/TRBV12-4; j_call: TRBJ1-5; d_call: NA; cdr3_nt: TGTGCCGGCAGTTTTGTGGGGAATCAGCCCCAGCATTTT; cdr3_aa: CAGSFVGNQPQHF
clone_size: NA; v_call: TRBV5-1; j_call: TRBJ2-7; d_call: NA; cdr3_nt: TGCGCCAGCAGCTTGGGAGAGTTAGACTACGAGCAGTACTTC; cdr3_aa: CASSLGELDYEQYF